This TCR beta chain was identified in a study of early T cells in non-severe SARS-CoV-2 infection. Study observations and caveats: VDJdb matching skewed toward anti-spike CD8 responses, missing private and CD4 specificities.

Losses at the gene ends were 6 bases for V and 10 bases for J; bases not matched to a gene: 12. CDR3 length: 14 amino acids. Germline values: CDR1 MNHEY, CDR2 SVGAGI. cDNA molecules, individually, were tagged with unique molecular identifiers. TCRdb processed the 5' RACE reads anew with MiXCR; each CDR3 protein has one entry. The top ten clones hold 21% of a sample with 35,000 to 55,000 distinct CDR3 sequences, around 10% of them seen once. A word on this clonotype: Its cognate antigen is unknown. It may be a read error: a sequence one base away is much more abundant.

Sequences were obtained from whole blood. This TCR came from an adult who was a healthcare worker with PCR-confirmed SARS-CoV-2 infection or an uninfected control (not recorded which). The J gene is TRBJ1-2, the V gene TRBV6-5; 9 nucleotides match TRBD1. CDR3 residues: CASRITGTGSDYTF. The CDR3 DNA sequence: TGTGCCAGCAGGATCACGGGGACAGGGAGTGACTACACCTTC.